This TCR beta chain derives from a study of blood T cell repertoires in COVID-19. Clones were sequenced by immunoSEQ multiplex PCR, and TCRdb holds only the in-frame ones, with some missing. This sample has 70,000 to 80,000 clones, with about nine tenths found just once. This clone was seen only a few times. Between the trimmed V and J ends, which lost 4 bases and 3 bases, there was a span of 9 bases. This CDR3 region has 13 residues. The germline gives CDR1 SGHVS, CDR2 FQNEAQ. Sequenced input: peripheral blood. The source of this sequence is a woman between 50 and 59 years old with acute or convalescent COVID-19. The rearrangement uses TRBV7-8 and TRBJ1-2; no clear D gene. The CDR3 coding sequence is TGTGCCAGCAGCTCGAACAGAGACTATGGCTACACCTTC. The encoded protein is CASSSNRDYGYTF. Based on the CDR3 plus reference TRBV7-8 and TRBJ1-2, the full variable domain is GAGVSQSPRYKVAKRGQDVALRCDPISGHVSLFWYQQALGQGPEFLTYFQNEAQLDKSGLPSDRFFAERPEGSVSTLKIQRTQQEDSAVYLCASSSNRDYGYTFGSGTRLTVV.